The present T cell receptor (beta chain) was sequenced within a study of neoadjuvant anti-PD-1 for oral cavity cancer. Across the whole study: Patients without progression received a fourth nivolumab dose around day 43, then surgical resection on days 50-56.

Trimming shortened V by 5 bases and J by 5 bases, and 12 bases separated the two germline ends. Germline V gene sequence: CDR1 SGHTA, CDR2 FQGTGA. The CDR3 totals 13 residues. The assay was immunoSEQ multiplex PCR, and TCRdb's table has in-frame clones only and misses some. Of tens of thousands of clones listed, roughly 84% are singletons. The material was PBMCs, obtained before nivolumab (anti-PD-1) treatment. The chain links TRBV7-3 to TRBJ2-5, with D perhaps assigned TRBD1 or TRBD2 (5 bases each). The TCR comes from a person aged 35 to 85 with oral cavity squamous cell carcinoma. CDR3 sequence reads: CASSPRDGETQYF. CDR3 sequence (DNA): TGTGCCAGCAGCCCCAGGGACGGCGAGACCCAGTACTTC.